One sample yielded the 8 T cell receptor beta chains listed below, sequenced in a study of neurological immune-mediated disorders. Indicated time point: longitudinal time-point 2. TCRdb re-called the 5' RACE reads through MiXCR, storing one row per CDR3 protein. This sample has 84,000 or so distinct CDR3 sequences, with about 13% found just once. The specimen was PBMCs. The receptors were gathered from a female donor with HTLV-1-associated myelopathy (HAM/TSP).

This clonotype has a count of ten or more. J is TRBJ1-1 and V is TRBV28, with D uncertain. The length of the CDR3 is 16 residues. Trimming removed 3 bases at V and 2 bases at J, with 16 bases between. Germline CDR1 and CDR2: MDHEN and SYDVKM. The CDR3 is CASSLLRPRHNTEAFF. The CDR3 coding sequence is TGTGCCAGCAGTTTGTTAAGGCCCCGGCACAACACTGAAGCTTTCTTT.

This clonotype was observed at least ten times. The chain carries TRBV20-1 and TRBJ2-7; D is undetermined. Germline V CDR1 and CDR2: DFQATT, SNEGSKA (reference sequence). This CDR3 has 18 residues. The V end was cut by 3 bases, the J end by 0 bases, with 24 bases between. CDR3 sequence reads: CSASFGFLGLMSSYEQYF. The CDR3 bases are TGCAGTGCTAGTTTTGGCTTCCTGGGCCTCATGAGCTCCTACGAGCAGTACTTC.

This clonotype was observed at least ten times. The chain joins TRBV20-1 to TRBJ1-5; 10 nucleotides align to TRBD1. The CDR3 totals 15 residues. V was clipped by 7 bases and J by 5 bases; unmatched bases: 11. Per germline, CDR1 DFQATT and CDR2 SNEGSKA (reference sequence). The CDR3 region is CSVSAGQGFDQPQHF. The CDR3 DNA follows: TGCAGTGTTTCAGCGGGACAGGGGTTCGATCAGCCCCAGCATTTT.

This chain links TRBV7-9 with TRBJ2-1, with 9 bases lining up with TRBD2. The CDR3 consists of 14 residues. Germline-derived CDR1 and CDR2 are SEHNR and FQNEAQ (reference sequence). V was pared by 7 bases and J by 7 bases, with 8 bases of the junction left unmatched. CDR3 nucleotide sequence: TGTGCCAGCAACCCGGGCGGGGGGGCAAATGAGCAGTTCTTC. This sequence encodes CASNPGGGANEQFF.

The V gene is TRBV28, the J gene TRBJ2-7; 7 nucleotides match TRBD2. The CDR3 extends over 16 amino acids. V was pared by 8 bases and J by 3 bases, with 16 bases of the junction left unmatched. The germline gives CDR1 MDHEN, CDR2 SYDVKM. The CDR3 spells CASPLGGRPTLYEQYF. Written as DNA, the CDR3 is TGTGCCAGCCCTCTGGGAGGGCGACCGACCCTCTACGAGCAGTACTTC.

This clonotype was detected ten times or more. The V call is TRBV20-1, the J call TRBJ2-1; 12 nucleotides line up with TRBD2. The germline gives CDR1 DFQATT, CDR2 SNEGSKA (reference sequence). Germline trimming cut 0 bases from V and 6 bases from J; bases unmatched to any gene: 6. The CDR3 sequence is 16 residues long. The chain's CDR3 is CSARDRRTSGANEQFF. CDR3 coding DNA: TGCAGTGCTAGAGATCGCCGGACTAGCGGGGCCAATGAGCAGTTCTTC.

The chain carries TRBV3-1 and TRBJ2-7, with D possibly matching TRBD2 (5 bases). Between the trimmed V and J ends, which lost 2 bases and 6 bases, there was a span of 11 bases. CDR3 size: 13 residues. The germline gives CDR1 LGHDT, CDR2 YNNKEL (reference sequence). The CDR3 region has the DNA TGTGCCAGCAGCCAATCGGTCCGGGGCGAGCAGTACTTC. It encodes CASSQSVRGEQYF.

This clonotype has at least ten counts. CDR3 nucleotides: TGCGCCAGCAGTTTTACCTATGCGGGGCCTGGTGAGACCCAGTACTTC. This gives the protein CASSFTYAGPGETQYF. This chain uses TRBV5-1 with TRBJ2-5; TRBD2 might be the D (6 bases). Germline V gene data show CDR1 as SGHRS and CDR2 as YFSETQ. V shed 5 bases and J shed 5 bases, with 22 bases lying between them. CDR3 length: 16 residues. The variable domain in full, with the rest retrieved from reference TRBV5-1 and TRBJ2-5, is KAGVTQTPRYLIKTRGQQVTLSCSPISGHRSVSWYQQTPGQGLQFLFEYFSETQRNKGNFPGRFSGRQFSNSRSEMNVSTLELGDSALYLCASSFTYAGPGETQYFGPGTRLLVL.